This T cell receptor (beta chain) was recovered during a study of blood T cell repertoires in COVID-19. Turning to the study itself: Samples taken during acute and convalescent COVID-19 were collected in the United States, Italy and Spain. Sources were T cells, B-cell-depleted T cells, or PBMCs; the material itself was cDNA or gDNA.

Original data processing: Reference gene primer amplification gave nucleated cell count estimates. The protocol was immunoSEQ multiplex PCR, while the TCRdb copy is restricted to in-frame clones and leaves out a portion. D and trimming come from the DNA, and the V and J calls and clone size come from that table. Among more than 130,000 clones listed, under 90% were seen once. Per the germline V gene, CDR1 is KGHSH and CDR2 is LQKENI. V lost 3 bases and J lost 4; bases outside the gene matches: 4. This CDR3 has 15 residues. The chain uses TRBV18 and TRBJ2-1; 9 positions match TRBD2. The sequencing input was peripheral blood. The source of this sequence is a human donor in a cohort sampled during active COVID-19. CDR3 amino acids: CASSPPSGGYNEQFF. CDR3 DNA: TGTGCCAGCTCACCGCCGAGCGGGGGGTACAATGAGCAGTTCTTC. Full variable domain (outside the CDR3, taken from reference TRBV18 and TRBJ2-1): NAGVMQNPRHLVRRRGQEARLRCSPMKGHSHVYWYRQLPEEGLKFMVYLQKENIIDESGMPKERFSAEFPKEGPSILRIQQVVRGDSAAYFCASSPPSGGYNEQFFGPGTRLTVL.